This T cell receptor beta chain was captured by sequencing in a study of OX40 agonist ivuxolimab in advanced cancers. Regarding the research as a whole: Ivuxolimab was an agonistic, fully human IgG2 monoclonal antibody directed against OX40 (CD134), a costimulatory receptor. The purpose of peripheral TCRbeta sequencing was to test whether ivuxolimab changed TCR sequence diversity and led to clonal T-cell expansion. Three dose-escalation patients achieved partial responses, one with hepatocellular carcinoma and two with cutaneous melanoma. Among the approximately 50 dose-escalation patients, 19 had hepatocellular carcinoma, 15 or so melanoma, 9 renal cell carcinoma and 9 head and neck cancer. Intravenous ivuxolimab was administered to patients every 2 weeks at six dose levels: 0.01, 0.1, 0.3, 1.5, 3 and 10 mg/kg. The paper covers the monotherapy dose-escalation part of the phase I ivuxolimab trial, which included N ≈ 57 patients. Patients were allowed to have had prior anti-PD-1, anti-PD-L1 or anti-CTLA-4 therapy, and approximately 39% of the dose-escalation patients had been treated with checkpoint inhibitors. The dose-escalation cohort was about 83% male with a mean age of around 64 years, ranging from roughly 20 to 80. The full study reports these points: At doses of 0.1 to 3.0 mg/kg, clonal expansion of both CD4+ and CD8+ T cells in blood was seen between baseline and week 6. The antigen specificity of the peripheral T cells that underwent clonal expansion was not determined. In the 0.1-3.0 mg/kg groups, partial responders had among the lowest normalized peripheral clonal expansion, particularly in CD8+ T cells. Low levels of normalized T-cell clonal expansion were also seen in some patients who did not respond. On average, CD8+ T cells showed more expanded clones than CD4+ T cells after ivuxolimab.

Comment on this clone: Its antigen is not yet known. An end of the junction does not agree with germline; a read error may underlie this.

The trial excluded patients who had a history of autoimmune disease or who were on systemic immunosuppression. In every dose cohort, peripheral blood was drawn for TCR sequencing at baseline, cycle 4 day 1, and cycle 7 day 1. The samples were taken from a phase I, first-in-human, multicenter, open-label dose-escalation trial of ivuxolimab. Adults with locally advanced or metastatic melanoma, renal cell carcinoma, hepatocellular carcinoma or head and neck squamous cell carcinoma were enrolled in the trial. Before TCR sequencing, CD4+ T cells and CD8+ T cells were sorted from peripheral blood as separate populations. The CDR3 numbers 13 residues from cysteine through phenylalanine. Only the CDR3 DNA is retained, 39 bases long and in frame from the first base. CDR1 and CDR2 are drawn from the germline V gene: SNHLY, FYNNEI. To sequence the TCRbeta CDR3 region, genomic DNA was isolated from the sorted cells. TCRbeta CDR3 regions were sequenced using the immunoSEQ Assay. Sourced from immuneACCESS, this table was stored by TCRdb with only in-frame sequences that have V and J called. A share of the clones is absent; for the studies checked, an unresolved V gene accounts for under half, and the remainder has no known explanation. The sample table holds 55,000 to 85,000 clones, of which 80% to 90% were seen once. The biggest ten clones account for approximately 0.75% of the sample.

The sequence came from an adult with an advanced solid tumor such as melanoma, head and neck, liver or kidney cancer. Sequences were derived from CD4+ or CD8+ T cells sorted from blood, sampled in a trial of the OX40 agonist ivuxolimab. This chain joins TRBV2 to TRBJ2-7, with 9 bases aligning to TRBD1. The sequence in DNA is TGTGCCAGCGGTGACAGGGGGACCTACGAGCAGTACTTC. Its coded protein is CASGDRGTYEQYF. Where the CDR3 stops, the reference TRBV2 and TRBJ2-7 genes take over; the full variable domain is EPEVTQTPSHQVTQMGQEVILRCVPISNHLYFYWYRQILGQKVEFLVSFYNNEISEKSEIFDDQFSVERPDGSNFTLKIRSTKLEDSAMYFCASGDRGTYEQYFGPGTRLTVT.